The entry that follows covers one T cell receptor beta chain sequence. The antigen is not known. These data originate in a study of OX40 agonist ivuxolimab in advanced cancers. Study-level information: The diagnoses of dose-escalation patients were hepatocellular carcinoma, melanoma, renal cell or head and neck cancer.

Profiling relied on immunoSEQ multiplex PCR, and the TCRdb table lists in-frame clones only, not all of them. The sample contains about 74,000 clones, roughly 84% of which appear only once. Study findings and constraints: Dosing at 0.1 to 3.0 mg/kg was accompanied by clonal expansion of CD4+ and CD8+ blood T cells by week 6.

The source is an adult with an advanced solid tumor such as melanoma, head and neck, liver or kidney cancer. Sequences were derived from CD4+ or CD8+ T cells sorted from blood, sampled in a trial of the OX40 agonist ivuxolimab.

CDR3 coding DNA: TGTGCCTGGAGTACCCCCGGGACAGGTGTACAGCCCCAGCATTTT. It translates to CAWSTPGTGVQPQHF. The chain uses TRBV30 and TRBJ1-5; 8 positions match TRBD1. The CDR3 runs to 15 residues. The V gene's germline CDR1 is GTSNPN and CDR2 SVGIG (reference sequence). V lost 2 bases and J lost 7; bases outside the gene matches: 10.